Listed here are 16 T cell receptor beta chains from one sample, sequenced in a study of breast tumors, draining lymph nodes, adjacent tissues. From the multiplex PCR reads, TCRdb called clonotypes with MiXCR, one entry per CDR3 protein. The data contain roughly 120,000 distinct CDR3 sequences, 20% of them singletons. Breast cancer patients provided tissue from their axillary draining lymph nodes. What was sequenced was axillary lymph node tissue. These receptors all stem from a female donor with breast cancer. Some clones in this sample may be carry-over from other donors' samples.

This chain links TRBV28 with TRBJ1-4; D remains ambiguous. CDR1 is MDHEN, CDR2 SYDVKM, per germline. V lost 7 bases, J lost 2 bases, and 11 bases lay in between. The length of the CDR3 is 14 residues. The CDR3 protein is CASTPHGTNEKLFF. The CDR3 DNA reads as TGTGCCAGCACCCCCCATGGCACTAATGAAAAACTGTTTTTT.

There are many counts of this clonotype. The V gene is TRBV29-1, the J gene TRBJ2-7; TRBD2 might be the D (6 bases). Germline CDR1 reads SQVTM; CDR2 reads ANQGSEA. The CDR3 is 11 residues long. V gave up 6 bases and J gave up 4 bases, with 10 bases separating them. The CDR3 loop reads CSVGTSYEQYF. CDR3 coding DNA: TGCAGCGTGGGGACTTCTTACGAGCAGTACTTC.

The table lists this clonotype with many counts. J is TRBJ2-7 and V is TRBV11-2, with 8 bases matching TRBD1. Germline CDR1 and CDR2: SGHAT and FQNNGV. There are 13 residues in the CDR3. With V trimmed by 5 bases and J by 5 bases, 5 bases remained unmatched. In DNA form, the CDR3 reads TGTGCCAGCAGCCAGACAGGGGTAGACGAGCAGTACTTC. The encoded protein is CASSQTGVDEQYF.

The rearrangement uses TRBV4-1 and TRBJ2-1; possibly TRBD2 for D (5 bases). Per germline, CDR1 MGHRA and CDR2 YSYEKL. The CDR3 is made up of 17 amino acids. V was trimmed by 4 bases and J by 9 bases, leaving 25 bases between them. CDR3 in amino acids: CASSLKEVAISYGEQFF. For the CDR3, the DNA is TGCGCCAGCAGCCTGAAGGAGGTGGCGATCTCCTACGGTGAGCAGTTCTTC.

Points on this clonotype: A much larger clonotype is one base distant, so this may be a read error. DNA of the CDR3: TGTGCCTGTAGGGGGGACAGAGACAATCAGCCCCAGCATTTT. Its protein product is CACRGDRDNQPQHF. The rearrangement uses TRBV19 and TRBJ1-5; 7 bases line up with TRBD1. This CDR3 is built from 14 residues. CDR1 and CDR2 (germline): LNHDA, SQIVND (reference sequence).

Many counts were recorded for this clonotype. This chain joins TRBV18 and TRBJ2-5; D is unclear. The V gene's germline CDR1 is KGHSH and CDR2 LQKENI. CDR3 length equals 14 residues. The ends were cut back, 2 bases at V and 5 bases at J, with 12 bases in the middle. In nucleotides, the CDR3 is TGTGCCAGCTCACCAGGCTTCCAGTCTGAGACCCAGTACTTC. This gives the protein CASSPGFQSETQYF.

Concerning this clonotype: A much larger clone lies a single base off, so this may be a read error. This chain links TRBV16 with TRBJ2-1, with D perhaps TRBD2 (5 bases). The CDR3 totals 15 residues. Germline V CDR1 and CDR2: KGHSY, FQNENV. The CDR3 reads CASSQWRAGENEQSF. Here the CDR3 DNA reads TGTGCCAGCAGCCAATGGCGGGCAGGAGAGAATGAGCAGTCCTTC.

The chain has TRBV19 and TRBJ2-2; the D gene is possibly TRBD2 (5 bases). CDR1 is LNHDA and CDR2 is SQIVND in the germline V gene (reference sequence). With 2 bases removed from V and 7 bases from J, the gap between germline ends came to 17 bases. The CDR3 loop spans 16 amino acids. The CDR3 region is CASSIQKEVLSGELFF. Here the CDR3 DNA reads TGTGCCAGTAGTATACAGAAGGAGGTCCTGAGCGGGGAGCTGTTTTTT.

Of note for this clonotype: A read error is possible here, since a much larger clone lies one base away. This chain connects TRBV5-1 to TRBJ2-7, with unresolved D. The CDR3 is made up of 13 amino acids. From germline, CDR1 is SGHRS and CDR2 YFSETQ. The CDR3 reads CASGLVRGNEQYF. For the CDR3, the DNA is TGCGCCAGCGGCTTGGTTCGTGGCAACGAGCAGTACTTC.

This clonotype has a count of ten or more. The J gene is TRBJ2-1, the V gene TRBV20-1, with D possibly TRBD1 on 7 matching bases. CDR1 and CDR2 from the germline V gene are DFQATT and SNEGSKA (reference sequence). The V end lost 4 bases, the J end lost 7 bases, and 14 bases lay between the germline ends. This CDR3 comprises 13 residues. In DNA form, the CDR3 reads TGCAGTGCTATTTTACAGGGGAGGAATGAGCAGTTCTTC. Amino acid sequence: CSAILQGRNEQFF.

On this clonotype itself: This may be a read error, as it is one base from a much larger clone. Because it lacks the conserved phenylalanine or tryptophan at the end, this CDR3 is likely a read error. This sequence joins TRBV20-1 and TRBJ2-2; 10 bases fit TRBD2. CDR3 length: 14 residues. Germline CDR1 DFQATT, CDR2 SNEGSKA (reference sequence). V trimming: 3 bases; J trimming: 6 bases; junction bases outside the gene matches: 4. The chain's CDR3 is CSARGSGGAGELFL. CDR3 nucleotide sequence: TGCAGTGCTAGGGGGAGCGGGGGGGCCGGGGAGCTGTTTCTT.

Ten or more counts support this clonotype. The chain employs TRBV12-3 or TRBV12-4 and TRBJ2-1; D unresolved. The CDR3 length is 11 residues. Trimming took 7 bases from V and 6 from J, leaving 7 bases between them. As DNA, the CDR3 is TGTGCCAGCACCTCCCGCAATGAGCAGTTCTTC. Translation: CASTSRNEQFF.

This clonotype was counted ten times or more. The chain links TRBV20-1 to TRBJ2-1, with 16 positions matching TRBD2. Losses at the gene ends were 6 bases for V and 0 bases for J; bases not matched to a gene: 5. CDR3 length: 17 amino acids. CDR1 is DFQATT and CDR2 is SNEGSKA in the germline V gene (reference sequence). The CDR3 region is CSAQGLAGGSSYNEQFF. In DNA form, the CDR3 reads TGCAGTGCCCAGGGACTAGCGGGGGGGAGCTCCTACAATGAGCAGTTCTTC.

This clonotype was detected many times. The chain carries TRBV20-1 and TRBJ2-5, with TRBD2 matching 10 bases. Per germline, CDR1 DFQATT and CDR2 SNEGSKA (reference sequence). This CDR3 spans 15 amino acids. V was pared by 2 bases and J by 5 bases, with 8 bases of the junction left unmatched. CDR3 region: CSARKREGAAETQYF. The CDR3 DNA sequence: TGCAGTGCTAGAAAGCGGGAGGGAGCCGCGGAGACCCAGTACTTC.

This clonotype was detected many times. The chain links TRBV7-2 to TRBJ2-5, with D unresolved. The length of the CDR3 is 14 residues. Germline CDR1 reads SGHTA; CDR2 reads FQGNSA. V lost 4 bases and J lost 4, with 13 bases in between. This chain's CDR3 is CASSSPGLGETQYF. The CDR3 DNA follows: TGTGCCAGCAGCTCTCCGGGCCTGGGAGAGACCCAGTACTTC. Together with reference TRBV7-2 and TRBJ2-5, the CDR3 gives the full variable domain: GAGVSQSPSNKVTEKGKDVELRCDPISGHTALYWYRQSLGQGLEFLIYFQGNSAPDKSGLPSDRFSAERTGGSVSTLTIQRTQQEDSAVYLCASSSPGLGETQYFGPGTRLLVL.

This chain joins TRBV18 and TRBJ2-2; possible D gene TRBD2, 5 bases. Germline lookup yields CDR1 KGHSH and CDR2 LQKENI. The CDR3 has 17 residues. V was shortened by 2 bases and J by 0 bases, with 13 bases between the two germline ends. In DNA, the CDR3 is TGTGCCAGCTCACCATGGGAGATCCCTGCGAACACCGGGGAGCTGTTTTTT. This gives the protein CASSPWEIPANTGELFF. The full variable domain, completed using reference TRBV18 and TRBJ2-2, is NAGVMQNPRHLVRRRGQEARLRCSPMKGHSHVYWYRQLPEEGLKFMVYLQKENIIDESGMPKERFSAEFPKEGPSILRIQQVVRGDSAAYFCASSPWEIPANTGELFFGEGSRLTVL.